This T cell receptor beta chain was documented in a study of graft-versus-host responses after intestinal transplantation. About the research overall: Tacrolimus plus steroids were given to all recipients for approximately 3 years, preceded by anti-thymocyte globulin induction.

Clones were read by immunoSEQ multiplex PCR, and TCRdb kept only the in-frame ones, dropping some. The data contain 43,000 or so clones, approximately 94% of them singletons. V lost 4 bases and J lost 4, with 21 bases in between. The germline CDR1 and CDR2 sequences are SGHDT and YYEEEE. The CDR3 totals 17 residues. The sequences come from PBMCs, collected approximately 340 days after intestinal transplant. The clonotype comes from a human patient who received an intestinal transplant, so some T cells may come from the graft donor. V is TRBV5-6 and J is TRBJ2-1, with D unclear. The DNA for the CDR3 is TGTGCCAGCAGCGACGTTAGGGCCCTCTCTTGGTACAATGAGCAGTTCTTC. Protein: CASSDVRALSWYNEQFF.